Included here is one T cell receptor beta chain sequence, with context. The record originates from a study of shared clonotypes between healthy human individuals. Produced via immunoSEQ multiplex PCR; TCRdb's table is partial and in-frame only. The sample has under 1,900,000 clones; roughly 98.5% are singletons. The receptor was derived from a man aged 30 to 39 in good health. Sequences were obtained from naive CD4+ T cells sorted from blood. The subset here: CD45RA+ positively selected.

CDR3 nucleotides: TGTGCCAGCAGCTTCCATGACGAAAAACTGTTTTTT. Protein sequence: CASSFHDEKLFF. The J gene is TRBJ1-4, the V gene TRBV11-3, with D uncertain. The V gene lost 3 bases and the J gene lost 8 bases, with 7 bases spanning the gap. Germline CDR1 is SGHNT and CDR2 is YENEEA. This CDR3 has 12 residues.